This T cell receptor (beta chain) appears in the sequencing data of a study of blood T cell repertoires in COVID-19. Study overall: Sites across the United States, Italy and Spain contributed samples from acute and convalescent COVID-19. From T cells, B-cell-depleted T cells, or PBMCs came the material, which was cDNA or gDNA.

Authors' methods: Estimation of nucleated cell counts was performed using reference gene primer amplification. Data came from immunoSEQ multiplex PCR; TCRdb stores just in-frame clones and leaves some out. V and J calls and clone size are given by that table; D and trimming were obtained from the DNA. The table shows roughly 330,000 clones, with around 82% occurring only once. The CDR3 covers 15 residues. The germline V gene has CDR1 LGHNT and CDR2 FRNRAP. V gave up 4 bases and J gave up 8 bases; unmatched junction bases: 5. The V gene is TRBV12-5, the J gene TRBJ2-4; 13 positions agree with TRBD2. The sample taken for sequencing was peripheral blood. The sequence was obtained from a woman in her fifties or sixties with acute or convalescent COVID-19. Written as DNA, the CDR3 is TGTGCTAGTGGTTCCGGGACTAGCGGGACGTACATTCAGTACTTC. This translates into CASGSGTSGTYIQYF.